The T cell receptor beta chain described here comes from a study of blood T cell repertoires in COVID-19. Looking at the study overall: Whether acute or convalescent, the COVID-19 samples came from the United States, Italy and Spain. T cells, B-cell-depleted T cells, or PBMCs supplied cDNA or gDNA.

The method was immunoSEQ multiplex PCR; TCRdb's version includes in-frame clones alone and lacks a portion of them. The data hold about 55,000 clones, with about 88% observed a single time. The sample was peripheral blood. The receptor was derived from a man between 60 and 75 years old with active COVID-19.

The CDR3 region has the DNA TGTGCCAGCAAAATTAGGGGCGCGATCTACGAGCAGTACTTC. This translates into CASKIRGAIYEQYF. The chain combines TRBV2 with TRBJ2-7; possible D gene TRBD1, 5 bases. From germline, CDR1 is SNHLY and CDR2 FYNNEI. The CDR3 is made up of 14 amino acids. V dropped 7 bases and J dropped 3 bases, with 16 bases sitting between them.